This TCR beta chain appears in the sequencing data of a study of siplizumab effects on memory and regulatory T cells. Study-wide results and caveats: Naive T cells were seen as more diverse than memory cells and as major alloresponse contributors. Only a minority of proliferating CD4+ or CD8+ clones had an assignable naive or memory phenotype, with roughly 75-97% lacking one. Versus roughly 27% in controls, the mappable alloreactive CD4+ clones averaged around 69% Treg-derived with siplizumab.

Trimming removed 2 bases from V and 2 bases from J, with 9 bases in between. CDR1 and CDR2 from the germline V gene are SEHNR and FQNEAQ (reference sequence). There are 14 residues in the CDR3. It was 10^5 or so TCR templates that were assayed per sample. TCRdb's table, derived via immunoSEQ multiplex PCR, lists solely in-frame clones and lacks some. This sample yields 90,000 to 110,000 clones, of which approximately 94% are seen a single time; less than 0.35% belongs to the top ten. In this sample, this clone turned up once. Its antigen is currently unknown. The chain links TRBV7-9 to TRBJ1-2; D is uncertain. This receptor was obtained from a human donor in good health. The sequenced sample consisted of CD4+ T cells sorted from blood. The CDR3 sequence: CASSLSGSNYGYTF. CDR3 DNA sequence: TGTGCCAGCAGCTTAAGCGGATCCAACTATGGCTACACCTTC.